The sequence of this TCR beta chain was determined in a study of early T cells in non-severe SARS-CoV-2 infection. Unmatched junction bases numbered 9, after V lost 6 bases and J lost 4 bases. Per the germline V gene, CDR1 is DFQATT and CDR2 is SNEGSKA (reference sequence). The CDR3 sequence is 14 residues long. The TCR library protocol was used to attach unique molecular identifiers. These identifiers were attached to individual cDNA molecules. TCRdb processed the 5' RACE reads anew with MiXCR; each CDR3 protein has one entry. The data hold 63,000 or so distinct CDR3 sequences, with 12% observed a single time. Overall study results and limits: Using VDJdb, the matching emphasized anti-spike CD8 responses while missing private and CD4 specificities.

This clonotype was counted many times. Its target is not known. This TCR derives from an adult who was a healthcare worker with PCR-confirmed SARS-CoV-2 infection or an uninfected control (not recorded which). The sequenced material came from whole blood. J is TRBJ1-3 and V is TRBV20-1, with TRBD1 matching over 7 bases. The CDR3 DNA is TGCAGTGCGGCTAGACAGGGCTTCGGAAACACCATATATTTT. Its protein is CSAARQGFGNTIYF.